Below, 27 T cell receptor beta chains from the same sample are listed, as sequenced in a study of CD8+CD57+ T cells in acquired aplastic anemia. Using genomic DNA as the template, TCR beta VDJ and CDR3 profiling was carried out. MiXCR, run by TCRdb on the reads, gives a single entry per CDR3 protein. This table has 250,000 to 350,000 distinct CDR3 sequences, around three fifths appearing once. The specimen was sorted CD4+, CD8+, or CD8+CD57+ T cells (not recorded which) from PBMCs. The receptors originated from a human donor with severe aplastic anemia or a healthy control (not recorded which).

The chain couples TRBV6-5 to TRBJ1-5; a weak D match, TRBD1 (5 bases). The CDR3 length is 17 residues. Germline-derived CDR1 and CDR2 are MNHEY and SVGAGI. V lost 2 bases and J lost 1, with 15 bases in between. The CDR3 nucleotides read TGTGCCAGCAGTTACAGAGTGGGGGAATCGAGCAATCAGCCCCAGCATTTT. It encodes CASSYRVGESSNQPQHF.

This clonotype was detected ten times or more. The chain combines TRBV24-1 with TRBJ2-3, with a tentative D call TRBD1 (5 bases). Germline CDR1 KGHDR, CDR2 SFDVKD. V was trimmed by 7 bases and J by 2 bases, leaving 9 bases between them. The CDR3 has 13 residues. DNA of the CDR3: TGTGCCACCAGGAAGGGGCCCACAGATACGCAGTATTTT. Its translation is CATRKGPTDTQYF.

This clonotype was detected only a few times. The V and J genes are TRBV7-2 and TRBJ2-7; TRBD2 aligns across 7 bases. Looked up from germline, CDR1 is SGHTA and CDR2 is FQGNSA. The V segment lost 6 bases and the J segment 7 bases; nucleotides outside the gene matches: 12. The CDR3 loop spans 14 amino acids. The CDR3 reads CASSSSGTAWEQYF. CDR3 nucleotides: TGTGCCAGCAGTTCGAGCGGGACCGCTTGGGAGCAGTACTTC.

This chain links TRBV7-8 with TRBJ2-7, with 9 bases that match TRBD1. The CDR3 is made up of 17 amino acids. Per the germline V gene, CDR1 is SGHVS and CDR2 is FQNEAQ. V was clipped by 4 bases and J by 0 bases; unmatched bases: 10. The CDR3 is CASSSLWGQGFSYEQYF. CDR3 DNA: TGTGCCAGCAGCTCCCTTTGGGGACAGGGCTTCTCCTACGAGCAGTACTTC.

About this clonotype itself: A much bigger clone sits one base away, suggesting this may be a read error. The genes are TRBV11-2 and TRBJ1-3, with no clear D. From germline, CDR1 is SGHAT and CDR2 FQNNGV. The CDR3 loop spans 16 amino acids. CDR3 coding DNA: TGTGCTATTGGGGTGGGAGGTTCGACTTCTGGAAACACCATATATTTT. Its translation: CAIGVGGSTSGNTIYF.

This clonotype showed up just a few times. This could be a read error, since a much larger clone is one nucleotide away. Here the CDR3 omits its conserved ending phenylalanine or tryptophan, so a read error is the likely source. CDR3 DNA sequence: TGCGCCAGCAGCTTGGGGCAGGCCGACTATGGCTACACCCTC. Encoded protein: CASSLGQADYGYTL. The chain is built from TRBV5-1 and TRBJ1-2; D is ambiguous. Germline CDR1 reads SGHRS; CDR2 reads YFSETQ. V gave up 0 bases and J gave up 3 bases, with 9 bases separating them. The CDR3 sequence is 14 residues long.

V usage is TRBV19 and J usage is TRBJ1-4, with D uncertain. Between the trimmed V and J ends, which lost 8 bases and 3 bases, there was a span of 10 bases. CDR1 is LNHDA and CDR2 is SQIVND in the germline V gene (reference sequence). The CDR3 length is 13 residues. The CDR3 DNA reads TGTGCCAGTGGTCGAGGGTCTAATGAAAAACTGTTTTTT. Translated: CASGRGSNEKLFF.

Ten or more counts support this clonotype. At one boundary the junction diverges from the germline segment, which might be a read error. The V gene is TRBV5-1, the J gene TRBJ1-1; D might be TRBD1 (5 bases). Germline CDR1 and CDR2: SGHRS and YFSETQ. The CDR3 runs 14 residues. In DNA form, the CDR3 reads TGCGCCAGCAGCTTACAACAGGTGAATACTGAAGCTTTCTTT. Translating gives CASSLQQVNTEAFF.

This clonotype was seen only a few times. The chain combines TRBV20-1 with TRBJ2-7; 9 bases fit TRBD2. The J segment lost 2 bases and the V segment lost 8 bases, leaving 7 bases of the junction unmatched. The germline V gene has CDR1 DFQATT and CDR2 SNEGSKA (reference sequence). This CDR3 region has 13 residues. The chain's CDR3 is CSCRTSETYEQYF. The CDR3 DNA reads as TGCAGTTGCAGGACTAGCGAGACCTACGAGCAGTACTTC.

This clonotype came up a few times. The chain joins TRBV2 to TRBJ1-2, with a tentative D call TRBD1 (6 bases). CDR1 and CDR2 (germline): SNHLY, FYNNEI. The CDR3 loop spans 12 amino acids. V dropped 8 bases and J dropped 8 bases, with 15 bases sitting between them. CDR3 in amino acids: CASRWTVGGYTF. CDR3 bases: TGTGCCAGCCGATGGACAGTCGGGGGCTACACCTTC.

This chain joins TRBV19 and TRBJ2-1; 7 nucleotides line up with TRBD1. CDR3 length: 16 amino acids. V trimming: 6 bases; J trimming: 5 bases; junction bases outside the gene matches: 13. CDR1 and CDR2 (germline): LNHDA, SQIVND (reference sequence). CDR3 bases: TGTGCCAGTAGCCAGGAATCGGGGCAGGGGGACAATGAGCAGTTCTTC. Amino acid sequence: CASSQESGQGDNEQFF. Supplemented by reference TRBV19 and TRBJ2-1, the full variable domain reads DGGITQSPKYLFRKEGQNVTLSCEQNLNHDAMYWYRQDPGQGLRLIYYSQIVNDFQKGDIAEGYSVSREKKESFPLTVTSAQKNPTAFYLCASSQESGQGDNEQFFGPGTRLTVL.

This clonotype has a count of ten or more. Mismatch with germline at one junction end may stem from a read error. The J gene is TRBJ2-5, the V gene TRBV12-3 or TRBV12-4, with 8 bases matching TRBD1. The CDR3 is made up of 15 amino acids. The CDR3 reads CASGFRQGAQETQYF. In nucleotides, the CDR3 is TGTGCCAGCGGTTTTCGTCAGGGGGCGCAAGAGACCCAGTACTTC.

A note on this clonotype: Possible read error: a much larger clone is one base away. This sequence joins TRBV20-1 and TRBJ2-1; either TRBD1 or TRBD2 may supply D (5 bases each). Germline V lookup: CDR1 DFQATT, CDR2 SNEGSKA (reference sequence). V was cut by 6 bases and J by 10 bases, with 16 bases left in between. The CDR3 runs 12 residues. In DNA form, the CDR3 reads TGCAGTGCCCCTGGAGAGGGGCTGGAGCAGTTCTTC. Its protein is CSAPGEGLEQFF.

This clonotype was observed a few times. The V and J genes are TRBV10-3 and TRBJ1-5; D remains unclear. The V end was cut by 2 bases, the J end by 11 bases, with 10 bases between. This CDR3 region has 12 residues. The germline CDR1 and CDR2 sequences are ENHRY and SYGVKD. For the CDR3, the DNA is TGTGCCATCAGTGAGAATAGGTTGACCCAGCATTTT. As protein: CAISENRLTQHF.

This clonotype was counted a few times. The V and J genes are TRBV28 and TRBJ1-5; possibly TRBD1 for D (5 bases). Trimming shortened V by 9 bases and J by 7 bases, and 13 bases separated the two germline ends. The CDR3 contains 12 residues. CDR1 and CDR2 (germline): MDHEN, SYDVKM. This CDR3 reads CASRDRRQPQHF. In DNA, the CDR3 is TGTGCCAGTCGGGACCGACGACAGCCCCAGCATTTT.

This rearrangement joins TRBV24-1 to TRBJ2-7; D ambiguous. The CDR3 runs 16 residues. The germline gives CDR1 KGHDR, CDR2 SFDVKD. Trimming removed 4 bases from V and 0 bases from J, with 15 bases in between. As DNA, the CDR3 is TGTGCCACCAGTGACCGTCATTACACCTACTCCTACGAGCAGTACTTC. Its protein is CATSDRHYTYSYEQYF.

The chain uses TRBV7-2 and TRBJ1-1; D is possibly TRBD1 (5 bases). The CDR3 covers 19 residues. V dropped 1 base and J dropped 1 base, with 22 bases sitting between them. The V gene's germline CDR1 is SGHTA and CDR2 FQGNSA. The CDR3 coding sequence is TGTGCCAGCAGCTTAGGTCGTCGACTAGCGGGGGTTACGAACACTGAAGCTTTCTTT. It encodes CASSLGRRLAGVTNTEAFF.

This sequence joins TRBV5-6 and TRBJ1-5; TRBD1 might be the D (5 bases). This CDR3 is 16 amino acids long. Germline V gene data show CDR1 as SGHDT and CDR2 as YYEEEE. Trimming left V 1 base short and J 2 bases short, with 13 bases between. CDR3 nucleotide sequence: TGTGCCAGCAGCTTGAGTCCGGGACGAGGCAATCAGCCCCAGCATTTT. The encoded protein is CASSLSPGRGNQPQHF.

V usage is TRBV5-1 and J usage is TRBJ2-3; no reliable D call. This CDR3 contains 16 residues. Trimming removed 0 bases from V and 1 base from J, with 12 bases in between. CDR1 and CDR2 from the germline V gene are SGHRS and YFSETQ. The chain's CDR3 is CASSLGSGWGTDTQYF. CDR3 sequence (DNA): TGCGCCAGCAGCTTGGGCTCCGGTTGGGGCACAGATACGCAGTATTTT.

This clonotype was detected ten times or more. The chain recombines TRBV11-2 with TRBJ2-5; TRBD1 matches 9 bases. V was pared by 1 base and J by 5 bases, with 8 bases of the junction left unmatched. This CDR3 has 16 amino acids. Germline lookup yields CDR1 SGHAT and CDR2 FQNNGV. The CDR3 spells CASSLVWTGVMETQYF. The DNA of the CDR3 is TGTGCCAGCAGCTTAGTTTGGACAGGGGTTATGGAGACCCAGTACTTC. Together with reference TRBV11-2 and TRBJ2-5, the CDR3 gives the full variable domain: EAGVAQSPRYKIIEKRQSVAFWCNPISGHATLYWYQQILGQGPKLLIQFQNNGVVDDSQLPKDRFSAERLKGVDSTLKIQPAKLEDSAVYLCASSLVWTGVMETQYFGPGTRLLVL.

The rearrangement links TRBV7-6 to TRBJ2-7, with TRBD2 matching 8 bases. In germline, CDR1 is SGHVS, CDR2 FNYEAQ. The CDR3 consists of 14 residues. V shed 2 bases, J shed 7 bases, and the junction held 7 bases outside the gene matches. CDR3 region: CASSLSGGAGEQYF. The CDR3, as DNA: TGTGCCAGCAGCTTATCCGGGGGGGCCGGGGAGCAGTACTTC.

The V and J genes are TRBV2 and TRBJ1-1; D perhaps matches TRBD1 (5 bases). The CDR3 contains 14 residues. The V gene's germline CDR1 is SNHLY and CDR2 FYNNEI. Deletions cut 4 bases from V and 4 bases from J, with 13 bases between. CDR3 loop: CASSVASGGTEAFF. For the CDR3, the DNA is TGTGCCAGCAGTGTGGCTAGCGGGGGCACTGAAGCTTTCTTT.

Comment on this clonotype: This likely comes from a read error, as the CDR3 has no conserved phenylalanine or tryptophan at its end. No DNA is shown, since the ends of the CDR3 on it are uncertain; the CDR3 is the one TCRdb lists. This chain uses TRBV20-1 with TRBJ2-1; the table assigns TRBD1, which was not confirmed against the DNA. Termini included, the CDR3 measures 14 amino acids. Germline V lookup: CDR1 DFQATT, CDR2 SNEGSKA (reference sequence). The chain's CDR3 is CSAPEGQHPTMSSC.

The chain is built from TRBV29-1 and TRBJ2-3, with a possible D match to TRBD2 (5 bases). Germline V lookup: CDR1 SQVTM, CDR2 ANQGSEA. This CDR3 is 12 amino acids long. V was shortened by 7 bases and J by 5 bases, with 13 bases between the two germline ends. This chain's CDR3 is CSGEPREDTQYF. For the CDR3, the DNA is TGCAGCGGGGAGCCGAGGGAAGATACGCAGTATTTT.

Concerning this clonotype: The germline gene is not matched at one end of the junction; a read error may be the cause. The chain couples TRBV12-3 or TRBV12-4 to TRBJ1-3; possibly TRBD1 for D (5 bases). The CDR3 has 15 amino acids. CDR3 nucleotide sequence: TGTGCCAGCAGTTTTTCAGGGCTCTCTGCAAACACCATACATTTT. The encoded protein is CASSFSGLSANTIHF.

Turning to this clonotype: A junction end diverges from the germline sequence, so it may reflect a read error. The rearrangement joins TRBV20-1 to TRBJ2-1; 7 bases align to TRBD2. The CDR3 sequence is 16 residues long. Germline V CDR1 and CDR2: DFQATT, SNEGSKA (reference sequence). CDR3 sequence reads: CSARPRLALLNNEQSF. The CDR3 DNA follows: TGCAGTGCTAGACCCCGACTAGCTCTCCTTAACAATGAACAGTCCTTC.

This clonotype was observed many times. The V gene is TRBV11-2, the J gene TRBJ2-5; D remains unclear. V dropped 5 bases and J dropped 7 bases, with 11 bases sitting between them. CDR3 length: 12 residues. Germline V gives CDR1 SGHAT, CDR2 FQNNGV. CDR3 in amino acids: CASSLKQPTQYF. Written as DNA, the CDR3 is TGTGCCAGCAGCCTTAAGCAGCCGACCCAGTACTTC.